The 30 T cell receptor beta chains reported below all come from one sample, sequenced in a study of T cell changes during pregnancy in multiple sclerosis. This table comes from immunoSEQ multiplex PCR, and its TCRdb copy is limited to in-frame clones, with some not included. The sample lists about 86,000 clones; 80% to 95% were seen once. The material sequenced was peripheral blood, taken in the first trimester of pregnancy. The receptors stem from a female donor in good health, enrolled as a control in a pregnancy study.

J is TRBJ1-3 and V is TRBV6-1; 8 nucleotides match TRBD1. Germline CDR1 MNHNS, CDR2 SASEGT. This CDR3 spans 14 amino acids. V lost 6 bases and J lost 2; bases outside the gene matches: 3. DNA for the CDR3: TGTGCCAGCAGAAGACAGGGGACTGGAAACACCATATATTTT. Translated, it gives CASRRQGTGNTIYF.

The CDR3, as DNA: TGTGCCAGCAGCTCCCGACCCGGGTCTTCCTACAATCAGCCCCAGCATTTT. Translated: CASSSRPGSSYNQPQHF. The chain has TRBV5-6 and TRBJ1-5; no reliable D call. V was shortened by 3 bases and J by 3 bases, with 19 bases between the two germline ends. The germline gives CDR1 SGHDT, CDR2 YYEEEE. CDR3 length: 17 residues. The full variable domain, in which reference TRBV5-6 and TRBJ1-5 provide the parts outside the CDR3, is DAGVTQSPTHLIKTRGQQVTLRCSPKSGHDTVSWYQQALGQGPQFIFQYYEEEERQRGNFPDRFSGHQFPNYSSELNVNALLLGDSALYLCASSSRPGSSYNQPQHFGDGTRLSIL.

V and J are TRBV25-1 and TRBJ2-3, with 11 bases that match TRBD2. The CDR3 has 16 residues. The V and J ends lost 4 bases and 6 bases, in that order; junction bases with no gene match: 9. Looked up from germline, CDR1 is MGHDK and CDR2 is SYGVNS. DNA of the CDR3: TGTGCCAGCAGTGTACTTAGCGGGGGGGCCTCGGATACGCAGTATTTT. This codes for CASSVLSGGASDTQYF.

This clone was picked up one time. The rearrangement uses TRBV7-3 and TRBJ2-1; D may be TRBD2 (6 bases). The CDR3 totals 12 residues. The V and J ends lost 5 bases and 9 bases respectively, with 11 bases between them. CDR1 is SGHTA, CDR2 FQGTGA, per germline. DNA for the CDR3: TGTGCCAGCAGCCCTACCGGGGGTGAGCAGTTCTTC. Amino acid sequence: CASSPTGGEQFF. Using reference TRBV7-3 and TRBJ2-1 for the parts outside the CDR3, the full variable domain is GAGVSQTPSNKVTEKGKYVELRCDPISGHTALYWYRQSLGQGPEFLIYFQGTGAADDSGLPNDRFFAVRPEGSVSTLKIQRTERGDSAVYLCASSPTGGEQFFGPGTRLTVL.

As DNA, the CDR3 is TGTGCCAGCAGTGACTCCTCAGATACGCAGTATTTT. It is translated as CASSDSSDTQYF. The rearrangement links TRBV6-4 to TRBJ2-3; D ambiguous. CDR1 and CDR2 (germline): MRHNA, SNTAGT. CDR3 size: 12 residues. Trimming cost V 0 bases and J 4 bases, with 2 bases left between them.

The chain joins TRBV7-3 to TRBJ2-3; D remains unclear. The V end lost 5 bases, the J end lost 3 bases, and 9 bases lay between the germline ends. The CDR3 covers 13 residues. Germline V gene data show CDR1 as SGHTA and CDR2 as FQGTGA. Written as DNA, the CDR3 is TGTGCCAGCAGCCCCTTCAGGACAGATACGCAGTATTTT. Residues: CASSPFRTDTQYF. The variable domain in full, with the rest retrieved from reference TRBV7-3 and TRBJ2-3, is GAGVSQTPSNKVTEKGKYVELRCDPISGHTALYWYRQSLGQGPEFLIYFQGTGAADDSGLPNDRFFAVRPEGSVSTLKIQRTERGDSAVYLCASSPFRTDTQYFGPGTRLTVL.

The genes are TRBV7-2 and TRBJ1-5; D gene ambiguous. V was shortened by 1 base and J by 1 base, with 11 bases between the two germline ends. CDR3 length equals 16 residues. Germline assignment: CDR1 SGHTA and CDR2 FQGNSA. CDR3 DNA: TGTGCCAGCAGCTTAGAAAGGACGGGGAGCAATCAGCCCCAGCATTTT. Its protein is CASSLERTGSNQPQHF.

This clone appeared a single time. The chain uses TRBV18 and TRBJ2-4, with TRBD2 matching 11 bases. Germline V CDR1 and CDR2: KGHSH, LQKENI. V was pared by 9 bases and J by 12 bases, with 7 bases of the junction left unmatched. The CDR3 is made up of 12 amino acids. The CDR3 is CASTGTSGSQYF. CDR3 nucleotide sequence: TGTGCCAGTACCGGGACTAGCGGATCTCAGTACTTC.

V gene TRBV7-9 combines with J gene TRBJ2-1; D remains ambiguous. The CDR3 runs to 12 residues. V was trimmed by 5 bases and J by 6 bases, leaving 8 bases between them. Germline CDR1 and CDR2: SEHNR and FQNEAQ (reference sequence). CDR3 in DNA: TGTGCCAGCAGCCTGACGGGCAATGAGCAGTTCTTC. Translated, it gives CASSLTGNEQFF.

This clone was seen a single time. V usage is TRBV5-4 and J usage is TRBJ2-2, with 7 bases aligning to TRBD2. CDR3 size: 12 residues. Germline CDR1 SGHNT, CDR2 YYREEE (reference sequence). With V trimmed by 0 bases and J by 12 bases, 2 bases remained unmatched. The CDR3 region is CASSLGGTKLFF. DNA for the CDR3: TGTGCCAGCAGCTTGGGCGGGACTAAGCTGTTTTTT.

This clone was seen only once. The V and J genes are TRBV7-8 and TRBJ1-1, with D unresolved. This CDR3 has 12 residues. In germline, CDR1 is SGHVS, CDR2 FQNEAQ. V gave up 3 bases and J gave up 1 base, with 3 bases separating them. CDR3 sequence reads: CASSFRNTEAFF. The DNA for the CDR3 is TGTGCCAGCAGCTTCCGGAACACTGAAGCTTTCTTT.

The chain links TRBV4-3 to TRBJ2-3; D possibly corresponds to TRBD1 (6 bases). CDR1 and CDR2 from the germline V gene are LGHNA and YSLEER. V dropped 5 bases and J dropped 0 bases, with 12 bases sitting between them. The CDR3 is 15 amino acids. The CDR3 region is CASSGQSTSTDTQYF. DNA of the CDR3: TGCGCCAGCAGCGGACAGTCCACTAGCACAGATACGCAGTATTTT.

This clone was counted a single time. V and J are TRBV7-2 and TRBJ2-1; the match to TRBD2 covers 10 bases. After removal of 1 base from V and 5 bases from J, the junction contained 2 bases not matched to a gene. The CDR3 has 15 residues. Germline values: CDR1 SGHTA, CDR2 FQGNSA. CDR3 DNA sequence: TGTGCCAGCAGCTTAGGGACTAGCGGAAACAATGAGCAGTTCTTC. Protein: CASSLGTSGNNEQFF.

The rearrangement links TRBV28 to TRBJ2-2, with a weak D call TRBD1 (5 bases). Trimming took 6 bases from V and 1 from J, leaving 6 bases between them. The CDR3 runs 13 residues. Germline V gene lookup returns CDR1 MDHEN and CDR2 SYDVKM. The chain's CDR3 is CASRGQNTGELFF. The DNA of the CDR3 is TGTGCCAGCAGAGGACAGAACACCGGGGAGCTGTTTTTT. The full variable domain, rest sourced from reference TRBV28 and TRBJ2-2, is DVKVTQSSRYLVKRTGEKVFLECVQDMDHENMFWYRQDPGLGLRLIYFSYDVKMKEKGDIPEGYSVSREKKERFSLILESASTNQTSMYLCASRGQNTGELFFGEGSRLTVL.

V is TRBV15 and J is TRBJ1-4, with D perhaps TRBD1 (6 bases). V gave up 1 base and J gave up 8 bases, with 11 bases separating them. CDR3 size: 14 residues. In germline, CDR1 is LNHNV, CDR2 YYDKDF (reference sequence). The CDR3 reads CATSRGGGREKLFF. CDR3 sequence (DNA): TGTGCCACCAGCAGAGGGGGGGGGCGCGAAAAACTGTTTTTT. The entire variable domain, with the rest obtained from reference TRBV15 and TRBJ1-4, is as follows: DAMVIQNPRYQVTQFGKPVTLSCSQTLNHNVMYWYQQKSSQAPKLLFHYYDKDFNNEADTPDNFQSRRPNTSFCFLDIRSPGLGDTAMYLCATSRGGGREKLFFGSGTQLSVL.

The V gene is TRBV7-8, the J gene TRBJ2-3; 7 bases map to TRBD1. From germline, CDR1 is SGHVS and CDR2 FQNEAQ. With V trimmed by 6 bases and J by 5 bases, 8 bases remained unmatched. The CDR3 extends over 14 amino acids. CDR3 in DNA: TGTGCCAGCAGGTTTGAGGGGGCTAGAGATACGCAGTATTTT. Translation gives CASRFEGARDTQYF.

The J gene is TRBJ2-7, the V gene TRBV28, with D uncertain. V was clipped by 6 bases and J by 1 base, with 19 bases between them. This CDR3 is 16 amino acids long. CDR1 and CDR2 (germline): MDHEN, SYDVKM. The CDR3 DNA is TGTGCCAGCAGCTCCCACCCGCGGCTCGTTTCCTACGAGCAGTACTTC. It codes for CASSSHPRLVSYEQYF.

V gene TRBV7-2 combines with J gene TRBJ2-4, with 7 positions matching TRBD1. CDR3 length equals 12 residues. The germline V gene encodes CDR1 SGHTA and CDR2 FQGNSA. The V segment lost 8 bases and the J segment 8 bases; nucleotides outside the gene matches: 6. CDR3 amino acids: CASSTQGDIQYF. In nucleotides, the CDR3 is TGTGCCAGCTCGACCCAGGGGGACATTCAGTACTTC.

This chain joins TRBV19 and TRBJ1-5; the match to TRBD1 covers 8 bases. The V gene end was trimmed by 7 bases and the J gene end by 7 bases; junction bases not matched to a gene: 9. The CDR3 spans 14 residues. Germline CDR1 is LNHDA and CDR2 is SQIVND (reference sequence). The DNA for the CDR3 is TGTGCCAGTAAATTGCAGGGGGCAGGCCAGCCCCAGCATTTT. This codes for CASKLQGAGQPQHF.

This sequence joins TRBV5-1 and TRBJ1-1, with D perhaps matching TRBD1 (5 bases). Germline V CDR1 and CDR2: SGHRS, YFSETQ. Trimming cost V 3 bases and J 7 bases, with 13 bases left between them. The CDR3 length is 13 residues. DNA for the CDR3: TGCGCCAGCAGCTCCGAAGGGGTGGGTGAAGCTTTCTTT. It encodes CASSSEGVGEAFF. The entire variable domain, with the rest obtained from reference TRBV5-1 and TRBJ1-1, is as follows: KAGVTQTPRYLIKTRGQQVTLSCSPISGHRSVSWYQQTPGQGLQFLFEYFSETQRNKGNFPGRFSGRQFSNSRSEMNVSTLELGDSALYLCASSSEGVGEAFFGQGTRLTVV.

V gene TRBV2 combines with J gene TRBJ1-1, with 7 bases that match TRBD1. Per the germline V gene, CDR1 is SNHLY and CDR2 is FYNNEI. J was trimmed by 5 bases and V by 8 bases; bases with no gene match: 14. This CDR3 spans 15 amino acids. Here the CDR3 reads CASGDRVGAGTEAFF. CDR3 in DNA: TGTGCCAGCGGCGACAGGGTGGGCGCAGGTACTGAAGCTTTCTTT. The variable domain in full, completed from reference TRBV2 and TRBJ1-1, reads EPEVTQTPSHQVTQMGQEVILRCVPISNHLYFYWYRQILGQKVEFLVSFYNNEISEKSEIFDDQFSVERPDGSNFTLKIRSTKLEDSAMYFCASGDRVGAGTEAFFGQGTRLTVV.

This clone was recorded once. This sequence joins TRBV7-9 and TRBJ1-6; D is ambiguous. Germline CDR1 SEHNR, CDR2 FQNEAQ (reference sequence). The CDR3 extends over 16 amino acids. The ends were cut back, 7 bases at V and 10 bases at J, with 23 bases in the middle. The CDR3 DNA reads as TGTGCCAGCACCCTTGCCGTTATGGGATCGGGGTCACCCCTCCACTTT. This encodes CASTLAVMGSGSPLHF.

The V and J genes are TRBV5-6 and TRBJ2-7; no reliable D call. Germline-derived CDR1 and CDR2 are SGHDT and YYEEEE. There are 14 residues in the CDR3. V dropped 4 bases and J dropped 2 bases, with 13 bases sitting between them. The DNA for the CDR3 is TGTGCCAGCAGCAGCCCCGCGGTGCCCTACGAGCAGTACTTC. Its protein is CASSSPAVPYEQYF.

The chain has TRBV6-5 and TRBJ1-4; no clear D. Trimming took off 7 bases at V and 3 bases at J, with 15 bases between the two ends. This CDR3 is 15 amino acids long. CDR1 is MNHEY, CDR2 SVGAGI, per germline. In nucleotides, the CDR3 is TGTGCCAGCACCTCACGGGGTGGGGCTAATGAAAAACTGTTTTTT. It specifies CASTSRGGANEKLFF.

The chain carries TRBV11-2 and TRBJ1-2; no definite D call. The germline V and J ends were trimmed by 5 bases and 2 bases, with 9 bases remaining between them. This CDR3 region has 13 residues. Germline CDR1 reads SGHAT; CDR2 reads FQNNGV. The CDR3 DNA reads TGTGCCAGCAGCCTCGGTCCGAACTATGGCTACACCTTC. As protein: CASSLGPNYGYTF.

The V call is TRBV9, the J call TRBJ2-7; maybe TRBD1 (6 bases). V was shortened by 0 bases and J by 2 bases, with 12 bases between the two germline ends. The germline V gene has CDR1 SGDLS and CDR2 YYNGEE. CDR3 length: 15 amino acids. CDR3 DNA: TGTGCCAGCAGCGTAGCGACAGGAGTGGCCTACGAGCAGTACTTC. Residues: CASSVATGVAYEQYF.

The rearrangement uses TRBV7-6 and TRBJ2-5; 11 bases are shared with TRBD2. Germline V CDR1 and CDR2: SGHVS, FNYEAQ. The CDR3 consists of 17 residues. Trimming cost V 1 base and J 2 bases; bases outside gene matches: 6. The CDR3 loop reads CASSLDGPSGGQETQYF. CDR3 nucleotide sequence: TGTGCCAGCAGCTTAGACGGCCCTAGCGGGGGGCAAGAGACCCAGTACTTC.

The gene calls are TRBV6-5 and TRBJ2-7, with D possibly being TRBD1 (6 bases). Trimming took 7 bases from V and 7 from J, leaving 20 bases between them. This CDR3 has 14 amino acids. Germline assignment: CDR1 MNHEY and CDR2 SVGAGI. The CDR3 DNA sequence: TGTGCCAGCACCAGTTACTCAGGGGTACGGGAGCAGTACTTC. Translation: CASTSYSGVREQYF.

V is TRBV5-5 and J is TRBJ1-6; 9 nucleotides line up with TRBD1. Germline CDR1 SGHKS, CDR2 YYEKEE (reference sequence). This CDR3 is built from 14 residues. Germline trimming cut 4 bases from V and 8 bases from J; bases unmatched to any gene: 4. In DNA, the CDR3 is TGTGCCAGCAGCGGGGACAGGGTATATTCACCCCTCCACTTT. Its protein product is CASSGDRVYSPLHF.

V and J are TRBV19 and TRBJ1-2; a weak D match, TRBD1 (5 bases). The germline CDR1 and CDR2 sequences are LNHDA and SQIVND (reference sequence). The CDR3 is 16 amino acids. V was trimmed by 7 bases and J by 4 bases, leaving 22 bases between them. This chain's CDR3 is CASTPRGLNTIYGYTF. CDR3 DNA sequence: TGTGCCAGTACCCCGAGGGGACTGAATACTATCTATGGCTACACCTTC.